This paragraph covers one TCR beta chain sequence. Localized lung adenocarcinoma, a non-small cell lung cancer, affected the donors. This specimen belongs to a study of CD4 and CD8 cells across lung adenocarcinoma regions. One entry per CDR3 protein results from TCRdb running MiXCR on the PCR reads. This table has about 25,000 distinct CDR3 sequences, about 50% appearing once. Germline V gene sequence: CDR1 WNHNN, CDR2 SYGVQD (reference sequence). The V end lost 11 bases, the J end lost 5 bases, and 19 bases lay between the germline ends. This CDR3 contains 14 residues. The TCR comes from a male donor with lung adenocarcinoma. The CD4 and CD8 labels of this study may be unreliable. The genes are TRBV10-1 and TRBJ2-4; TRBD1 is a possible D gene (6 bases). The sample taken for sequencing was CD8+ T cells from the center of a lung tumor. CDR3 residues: CAGLGGRHENIQYF. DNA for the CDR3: TGCGCCGGGCTTGGGGGCCGTCACGAAAACATTCAGTACTTC.